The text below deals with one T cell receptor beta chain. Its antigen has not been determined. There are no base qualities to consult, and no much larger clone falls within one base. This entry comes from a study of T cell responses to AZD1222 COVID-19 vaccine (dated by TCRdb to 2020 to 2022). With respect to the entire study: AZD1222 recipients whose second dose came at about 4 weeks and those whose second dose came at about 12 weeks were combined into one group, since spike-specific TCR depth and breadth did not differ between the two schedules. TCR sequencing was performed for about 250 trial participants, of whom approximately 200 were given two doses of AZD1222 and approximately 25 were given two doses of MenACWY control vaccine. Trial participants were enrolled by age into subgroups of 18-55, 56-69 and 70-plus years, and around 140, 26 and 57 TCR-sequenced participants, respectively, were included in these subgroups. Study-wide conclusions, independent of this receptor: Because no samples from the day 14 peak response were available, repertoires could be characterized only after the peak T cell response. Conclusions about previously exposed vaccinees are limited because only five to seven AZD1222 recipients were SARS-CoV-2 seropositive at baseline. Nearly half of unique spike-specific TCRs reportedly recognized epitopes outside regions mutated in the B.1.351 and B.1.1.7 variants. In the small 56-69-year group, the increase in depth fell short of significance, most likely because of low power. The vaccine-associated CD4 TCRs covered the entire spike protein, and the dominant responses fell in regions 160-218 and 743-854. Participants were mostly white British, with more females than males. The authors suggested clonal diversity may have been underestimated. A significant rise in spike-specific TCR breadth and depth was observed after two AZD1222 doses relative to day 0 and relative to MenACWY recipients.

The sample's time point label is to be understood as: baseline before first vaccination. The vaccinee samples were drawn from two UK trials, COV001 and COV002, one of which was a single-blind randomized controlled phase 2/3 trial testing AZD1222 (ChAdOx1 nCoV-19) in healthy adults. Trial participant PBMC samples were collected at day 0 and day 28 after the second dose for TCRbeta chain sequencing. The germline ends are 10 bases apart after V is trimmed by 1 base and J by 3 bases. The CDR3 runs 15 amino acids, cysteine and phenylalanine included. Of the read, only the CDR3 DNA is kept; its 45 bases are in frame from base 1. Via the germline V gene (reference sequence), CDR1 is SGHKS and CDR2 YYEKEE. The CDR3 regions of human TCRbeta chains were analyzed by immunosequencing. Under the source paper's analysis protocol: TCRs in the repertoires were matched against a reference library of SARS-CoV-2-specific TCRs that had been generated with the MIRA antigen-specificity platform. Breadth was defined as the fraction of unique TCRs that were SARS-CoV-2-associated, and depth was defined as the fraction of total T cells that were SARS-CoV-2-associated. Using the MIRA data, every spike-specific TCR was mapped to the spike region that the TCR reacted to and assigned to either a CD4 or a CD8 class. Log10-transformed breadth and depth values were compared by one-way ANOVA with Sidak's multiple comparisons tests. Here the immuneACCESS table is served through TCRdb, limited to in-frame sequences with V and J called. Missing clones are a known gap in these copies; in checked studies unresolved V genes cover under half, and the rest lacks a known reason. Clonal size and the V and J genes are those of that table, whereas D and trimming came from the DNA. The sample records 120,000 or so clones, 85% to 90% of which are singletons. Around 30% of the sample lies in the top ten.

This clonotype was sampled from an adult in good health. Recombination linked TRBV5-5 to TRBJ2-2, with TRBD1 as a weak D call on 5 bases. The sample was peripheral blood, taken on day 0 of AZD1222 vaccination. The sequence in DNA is TGTGCCAGCAGCTTGACAGACAGCTACACCGGGGAGCTGTTTTTT. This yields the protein CASSLTDSYTGELFF. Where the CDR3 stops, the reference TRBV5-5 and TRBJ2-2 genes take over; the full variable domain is DAGVTQSPTHLIKTRGQQVTLRCSPISGHKSVSWYQQVLGQGPQFIFQYYEKEERGRGNFPDRFSARQFPNYSSELNVNALLLGDSALYLCASSLTDSYTGELFFGEGSRLTVL.